This T cell receptor (beta chain) was captured by sequencing in a study of T-cell reconstitution after alpha-beta-depleted transplantation in children (TCRdb year 2016). For the study in its entirety: Using TCR repertoire profiling, the study followed T-cell immune reconstitution in a quantitative way in children after TCRalphabeta/CD19-depleted allogeneic hematopoietic cell transplantation.

V is cut by 1 base and J by 5 bases, and the space between the germline ends is 17 bases. The CDR3 has 16 amino acids, counting the end cysteine and phenylalanine. The read is trimmed to its CDR3 DNA, 48 bases read in frame from base 1. CDR1 SGHVS and CDR2 FNYEAQ are derived from the germline V gene. This clonotype was recorded a few times. The target of this receptor is not known. One base away there is no much larger clone; base qualities are not given. The treatment or condition label of this sample denotes: allogeneic hematopoietic cell transplantation with graft depleted of TCRalphabeta T cells and CD19 B cells. The transplant recipients were children given TCRalphabeta/CD19-depleted allogeneic hematopoietic cell grafts. Overall study outcomes, separate from this receptor: In some patients, the high TCRbeta diversity seen at day 60 was put down to recipient T cells and intrathymic progenitors that had survived conditioning. Apparently early alphabetaT-cell count recovery about two months after transplant reportedly relied on only several hundred rapidly expanded clones derived from non-depleted graft cells. Over subsequent months, a decline in hyperexpanded clone frequencies was noted, and after one year, T-cell counts and TCRbeta diversity were mostly ascribed to newly produced T cells.

The library relied on PCR. The sequencer listed for this sample is Illumina HiSeq 2500. TCR library preparation used molecular barcoding, with unique molecular identifiers applied to normalize quantification of the TCRbeta repertoire. TCRdb reran the public reads through fastp at Q25 and MiXCR, keeping productive beta chains. Here each entry gathers all rows of one CDR3 protein and keeps the most common genes and DNA. The sample has more than 100,000 distinct CDR3 sequences on record, about 23% of them singletons. About 11% of the sample comes from the top ten. The material sequenced was PBMCs, mostly from graft donor cells, taken 180 days after TCRalphabeta/CD19-depleted stem cell transplant. This TCR was recovered from a male patient aged 2 to 10 who had a stem cell transplant for chronic granulomatous disease, so the T cells may come from the graft donor. The sequence joins TRBV7-6 to TRBJ2-5, with an unclear D gene assignment. The nucleotide sequence reads as follows: TGTGCCAGCAGCTTAGGTCCCCGGACCCTACGGGAGACCCAGTACTTC. The resulting protein is CASSLGPRTLRETQYF.